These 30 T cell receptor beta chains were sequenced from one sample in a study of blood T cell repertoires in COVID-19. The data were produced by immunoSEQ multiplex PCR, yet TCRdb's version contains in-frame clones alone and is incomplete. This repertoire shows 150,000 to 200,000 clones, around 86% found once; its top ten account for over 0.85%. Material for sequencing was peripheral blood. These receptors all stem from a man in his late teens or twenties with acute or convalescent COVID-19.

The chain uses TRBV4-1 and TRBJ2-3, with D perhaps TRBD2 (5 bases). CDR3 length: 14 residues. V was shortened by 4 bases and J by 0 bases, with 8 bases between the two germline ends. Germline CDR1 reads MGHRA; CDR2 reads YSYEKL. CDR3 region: CASSREMSTDTQYF. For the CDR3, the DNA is TGCGCCAGCAGCCGGGAGATGAGCACAGATACGCAGTATTTT.

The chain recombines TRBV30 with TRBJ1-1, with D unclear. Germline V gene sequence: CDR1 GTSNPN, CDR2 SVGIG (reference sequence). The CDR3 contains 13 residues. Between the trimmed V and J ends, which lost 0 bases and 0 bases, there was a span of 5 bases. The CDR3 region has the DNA TGTGCCTGGAGTGTACGGTTGAACACTGAAGCTTTCTTT. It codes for CAWSVRLNTEAFF. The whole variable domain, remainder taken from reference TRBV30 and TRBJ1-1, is SQTIHQWPATLVQPVGSPLSLECTVEGTSNPNLYWYRQAAGRGLQLLFYSVGIGQISSEVPQNLSASRPQDRQFILSSKKLLLSDSGFYLCAWSVRLNTEAFFGQGTRLTVV.

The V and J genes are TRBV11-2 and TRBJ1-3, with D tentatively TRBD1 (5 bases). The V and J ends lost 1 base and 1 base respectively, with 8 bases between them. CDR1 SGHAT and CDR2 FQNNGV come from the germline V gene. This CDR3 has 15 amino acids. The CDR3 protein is CASSLVGGSGNTIYF. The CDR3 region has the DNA TGTGCCAGCAGCTTAGTGGGGGGATCTGGAAACACCATATATTTT.

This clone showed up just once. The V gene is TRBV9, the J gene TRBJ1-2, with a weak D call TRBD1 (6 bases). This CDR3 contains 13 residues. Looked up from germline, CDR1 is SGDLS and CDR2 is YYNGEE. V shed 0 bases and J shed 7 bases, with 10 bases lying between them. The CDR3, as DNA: TGTGCCAGCAGCGTAGATGGGGGGGCTGGCTACACCTTC. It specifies CASSVDGGAGYTF.

CDR3 protein: CASSQTGELFF. The CDR3 DNA follows: TGCGCCAGCAGCCAGACAGGGGAGCTGTTTTTT. The rearrangement joins TRBV4-1 to TRBJ2-2; no firm D call. Germline loops: CDR1 MGHRA, CDR2 YSYEKL. The CDR3 is made up of 11 amino acids. V was shortened by 3 bases and J by 8 bases, with 4 bases between the two germline ends.

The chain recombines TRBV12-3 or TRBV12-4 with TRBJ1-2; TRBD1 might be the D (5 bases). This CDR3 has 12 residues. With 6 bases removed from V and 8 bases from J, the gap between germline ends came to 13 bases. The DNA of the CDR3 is TGTGCCAGCAGCCGGGGACTACAGGGCTACACCTTC. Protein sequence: CASSRGLQGYTF.

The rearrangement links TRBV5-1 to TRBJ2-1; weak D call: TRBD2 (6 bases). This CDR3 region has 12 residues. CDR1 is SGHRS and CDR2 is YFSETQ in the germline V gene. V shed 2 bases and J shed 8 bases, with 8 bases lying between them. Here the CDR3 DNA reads TGCGCCAGCAGCTTTTCGGGGGATGAGCAGTTCTTC. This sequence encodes CASSFSGDEQFF.

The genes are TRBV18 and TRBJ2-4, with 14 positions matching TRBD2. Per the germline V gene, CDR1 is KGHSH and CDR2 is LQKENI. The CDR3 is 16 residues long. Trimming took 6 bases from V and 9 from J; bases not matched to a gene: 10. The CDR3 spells CASSSTSGGALSIQYF. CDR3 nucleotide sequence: TGTGCCAGCTCTTCGACTAGCGGGGGGGCCCTATCCATTCAGTACTTC.

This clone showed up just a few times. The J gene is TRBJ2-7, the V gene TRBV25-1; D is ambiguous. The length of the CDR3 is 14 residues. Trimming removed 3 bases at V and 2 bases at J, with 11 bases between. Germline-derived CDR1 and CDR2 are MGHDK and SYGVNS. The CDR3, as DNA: TGTGCCAGCAGTGATTCCGTAGATACCTACGAGCAGTACTTC. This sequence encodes CASSDSVDTYEQYF.

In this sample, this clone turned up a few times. The CDR3 DNA reads TGTGCCAGCAGCTTAACGGGGTCCAGCTCTGGGGCCAACGTCCTGACTTTC. It is translated as CASSLTGSSSGANVLTF. This chain links TRBV7-9 with TRBJ2-6, with D possibly being TRBD2 (5 bases). There are 17 residues in the CDR3. V lost 2 bases and J 0 bases, leaving 11 bases between the germline ends. Looked up from germline, CDR1 is SEHNR and CDR2 is FQNEAQ (reference sequence).

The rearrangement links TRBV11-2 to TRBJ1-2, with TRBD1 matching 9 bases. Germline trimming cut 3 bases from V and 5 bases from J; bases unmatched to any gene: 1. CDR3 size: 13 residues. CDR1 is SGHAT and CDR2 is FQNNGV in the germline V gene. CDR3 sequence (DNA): TGTGCCAGCAGCTTGGACAGGGGTTATGGCTACACCTTC. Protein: CASSLDRGYGYTF.

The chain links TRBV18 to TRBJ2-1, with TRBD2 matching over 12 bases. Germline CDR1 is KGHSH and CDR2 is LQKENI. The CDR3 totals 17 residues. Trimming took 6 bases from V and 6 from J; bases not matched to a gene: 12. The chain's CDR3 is CASSQSPSGGAGNEQFF. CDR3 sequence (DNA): TGTGCCAGCTCTCAATCTCCTAGCGGGGGGGCCGGCAATGAGCAGTTCTTC.

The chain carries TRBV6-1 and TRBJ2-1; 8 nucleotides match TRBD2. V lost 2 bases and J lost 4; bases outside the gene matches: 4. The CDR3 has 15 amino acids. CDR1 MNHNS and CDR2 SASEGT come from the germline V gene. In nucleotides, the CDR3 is TGTGCCAGCAGTGAAAAAGCGGGGGATTACAATGAGCAGTTCTTC. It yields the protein CASSEKAGDYNEQFF.

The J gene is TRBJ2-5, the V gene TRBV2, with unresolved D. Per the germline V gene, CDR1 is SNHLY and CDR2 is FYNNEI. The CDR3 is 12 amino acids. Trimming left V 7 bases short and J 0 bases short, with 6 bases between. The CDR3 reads CASNYYQETQYF. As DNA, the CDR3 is TGTGCCAGCAATTACTACCAAGAGACCCAGTACTTC.

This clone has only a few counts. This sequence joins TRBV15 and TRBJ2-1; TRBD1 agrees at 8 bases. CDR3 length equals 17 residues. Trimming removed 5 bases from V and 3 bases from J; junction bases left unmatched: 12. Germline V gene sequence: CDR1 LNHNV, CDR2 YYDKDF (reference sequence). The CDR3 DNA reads TGTGCCACCAGCGGCCAGACAGGGGTCCTCAGCTACAATGAGCAGTTCTTC. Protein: CATSGQTGVLSYNEQFF.

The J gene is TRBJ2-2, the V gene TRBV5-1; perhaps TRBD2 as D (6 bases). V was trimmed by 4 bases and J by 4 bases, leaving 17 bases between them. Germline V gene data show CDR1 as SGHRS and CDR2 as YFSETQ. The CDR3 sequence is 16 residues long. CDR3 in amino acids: CASSPLAIWSTGELFF. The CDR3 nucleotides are TGCGCCAGCAGCCCGCTAGCGATTTGGAGCACCGGGGAGCTGTTTTTT.

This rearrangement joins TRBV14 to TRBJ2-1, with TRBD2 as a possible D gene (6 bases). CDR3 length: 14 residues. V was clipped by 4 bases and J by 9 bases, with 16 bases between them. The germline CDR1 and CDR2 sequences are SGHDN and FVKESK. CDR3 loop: CASSRDFLNGEQFF. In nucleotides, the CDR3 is TGTGCCAGCAGCCGGGACTTCCTAAACGGTGAGCAGTTCTTC.

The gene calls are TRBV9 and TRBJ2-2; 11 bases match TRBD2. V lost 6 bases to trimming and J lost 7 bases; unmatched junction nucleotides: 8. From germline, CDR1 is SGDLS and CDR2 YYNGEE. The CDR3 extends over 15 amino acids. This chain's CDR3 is CASNLAGGHVGELFF. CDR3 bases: TGTGCCAGCAACTTAGCGGGGGGGCACGTCGGGGAGCTGTTTTTT.

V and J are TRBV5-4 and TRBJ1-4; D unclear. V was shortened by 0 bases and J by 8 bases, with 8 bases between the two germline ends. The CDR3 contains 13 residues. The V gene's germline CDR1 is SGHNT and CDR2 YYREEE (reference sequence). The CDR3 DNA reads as TGTGCCAGCAGCTTGGGCGGGGAAGAAAAACTGTTTTTT. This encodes CASSLGGEEKLFF.

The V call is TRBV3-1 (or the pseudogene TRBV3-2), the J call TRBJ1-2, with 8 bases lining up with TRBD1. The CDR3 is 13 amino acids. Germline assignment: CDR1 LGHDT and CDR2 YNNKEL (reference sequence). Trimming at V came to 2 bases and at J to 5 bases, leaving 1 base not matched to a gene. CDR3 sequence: CASSQTGGYGYTF. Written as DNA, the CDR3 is TGTGCCAGCAGCCAAACAGGGGGGTATGGCTACACCTTC.

CDR3 region: CASSLGQGNYGYTF. The CDR3 nucleotides are TGTGCCAGCAGCTTGGGACAGGGAAACTATGGCTACACCTTC. The rearrangement uses TRBV5-8 and TRBJ1-2; 7 bases map to TRBD1. This CDR3 is built from 14 residues. The V gene's germline CDR1 is SGHTS and CDR2 YDEGEE. The ends lost 0 bases at V and 2 bases at J; junction bases unmatched: 1.

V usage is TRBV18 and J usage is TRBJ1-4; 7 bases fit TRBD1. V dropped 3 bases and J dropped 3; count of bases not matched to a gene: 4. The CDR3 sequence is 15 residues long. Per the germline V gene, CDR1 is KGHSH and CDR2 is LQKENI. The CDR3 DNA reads TGTGCCAGCTCACCGAAACAGGGGTCTAATGAAAAACTGTTTTTT. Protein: CASSPKQGSNEKLFF.

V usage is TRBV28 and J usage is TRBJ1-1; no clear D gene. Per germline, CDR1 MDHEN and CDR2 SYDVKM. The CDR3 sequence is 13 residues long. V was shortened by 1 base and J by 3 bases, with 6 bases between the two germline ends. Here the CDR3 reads CASSLSRYTEAFF. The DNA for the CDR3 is TGTGCCAGCAGTTTATCACGGTACACTGAAGCTTTCTTT.

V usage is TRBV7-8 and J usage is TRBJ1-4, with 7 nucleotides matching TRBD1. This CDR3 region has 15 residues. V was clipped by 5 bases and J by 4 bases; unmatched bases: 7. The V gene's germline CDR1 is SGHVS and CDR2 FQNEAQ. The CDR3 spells CASSKPGQHNEKLFF. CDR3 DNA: TGTGCCAGCAGCAAACCGGGACAGCATAATGAAAAACTGTTTTTT. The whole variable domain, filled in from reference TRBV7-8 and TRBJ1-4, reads GAGVSQSPRYKVAKRGQDVALRCDPISGHVSLFWYQQALGQGPEFLTYFQNEAQLDKSGLPSDRFFAERPEGSVSTLKIQRTQQEDSAVYLCASSKPGQHNEKLFFGSGTQLSVL.

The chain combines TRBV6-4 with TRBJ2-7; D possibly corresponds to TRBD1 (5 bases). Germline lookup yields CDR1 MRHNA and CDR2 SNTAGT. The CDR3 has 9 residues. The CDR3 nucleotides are TGTGCCAGACCCCTCCCCAGGGACGTC. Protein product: CARPLPRDV.

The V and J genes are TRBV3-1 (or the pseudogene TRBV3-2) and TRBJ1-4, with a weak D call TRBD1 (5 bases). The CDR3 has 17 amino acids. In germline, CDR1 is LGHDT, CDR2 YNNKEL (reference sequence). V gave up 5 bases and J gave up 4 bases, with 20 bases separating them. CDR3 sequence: CASSETLSTVLNEKLFF. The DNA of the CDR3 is TGTGCCAGCAGCGAAACCCTGTCGACAGTTCTTAATGAAAAACTGTTTTTT.

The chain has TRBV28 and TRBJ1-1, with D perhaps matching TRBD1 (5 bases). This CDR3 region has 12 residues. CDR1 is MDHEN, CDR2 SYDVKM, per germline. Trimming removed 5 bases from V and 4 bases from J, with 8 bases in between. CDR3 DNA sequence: TGTGCCAGCAGTCGACAGCCCACTGAAGCTTTCTTT. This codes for CASSRQPTEAFF.

The CDR3 region has the DNA TGTGCCAGCAGCTTACATGGGGGGTCGGGTGGCTACACCTTC. Residues: CASSLHGGSGGYTF. The J gene is TRBJ1-2, the V gene TRBV11-2; tentative D call: TRBD1 (5 bases). Trimming cost V 2 bases and J 7 bases, with 14 bases left between them. Per the germline V gene, CDR1 is SGHAT and CDR2 is FQNNGV. The CDR3 contains 14 residues. Using reference TRBV11-2 and TRBJ1-2 for the parts outside the CDR3, the full variable domain is EAGVAQSPRYKIIEKRQSVAFWCNPISGHATLYWYQQILGQGPKLLIQFQNNGVVDDSQLPKDRFSAERLKGVDSTLKIQPAKLEDSAVYLCASSLHGGSGGYTFGSGTRLTVV.

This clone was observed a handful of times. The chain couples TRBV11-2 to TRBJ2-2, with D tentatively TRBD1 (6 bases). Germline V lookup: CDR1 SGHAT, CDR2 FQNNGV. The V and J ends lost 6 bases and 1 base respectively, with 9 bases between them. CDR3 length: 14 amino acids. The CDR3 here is CASRQGRNTGELFF. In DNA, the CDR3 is TGTGCCAGCAGACAGGGAAGGAACACCGGGGAGCTGTTTTTT.

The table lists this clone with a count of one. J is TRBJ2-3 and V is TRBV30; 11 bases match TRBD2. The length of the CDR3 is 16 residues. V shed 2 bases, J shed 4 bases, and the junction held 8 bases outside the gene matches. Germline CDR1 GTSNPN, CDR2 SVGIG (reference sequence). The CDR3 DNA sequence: TGTGCCTGGAGTCCCCCACTAGCGGGGGATCCAGATACGCAGTATTTT. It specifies CAWSPPLAGDPDTQYF.